This T cell receptor (beta chain) was retrieved from a study of response to subunit inactivated influenza vaccine. General study findings and limits: Each seasonal influenza vaccination, the authors suggested, recruits few new T cells.

Remarks on this clonotype: Its antigen is still unknown.

TCRdb recomputed calls from the RT-PCR reads with MiXCR, one row per CDR3 protein. The top ten hold roughly 10% of the sample, which has hundreds of thousands of distinct CDR3 sequences, just over 20% seen once. CDR1 DFQATT and CDR2 SNEGSKA come from the germline V gene (reference sequence). V was trimmed by 3 bases and J by 1 base, leaving 13 bases between them. The CDR3 loop spans 15 amino acids. This rearrangement joins TRBV20-1 to TRBJ2-4; perhaps TRBD1 as D (5 bases). Sequencing was performed on PBMCs from blood, taken 21 months after vaccination. The sequence was collected from a man aged 50 to 75 who received an inactivated influenza vaccine. The CDR3 loop reads CSASNGAGAKNIQYF. The DNA for the CDR3 is TGCAGTGCTAGTAATGGGGCCGGTGCCAAAAACATTCAGTACTTC.